One and the same sample provided the 10 T cell receptor beta chains below, sequenced in a study of OX40 agonist ivuxolimab in advanced cancers. The data were produced by immunoSEQ multiplex PCR, yet TCRdb's version contains in-frame clones alone and is incomplete. The sample yields over 50,000 clones, less than 90% seen once. Sequences were derived from CD4+ or CD8+ T cells sorted from blood, sampled in a trial of the OX40 agonist ivuxolimab. These receptors were taken from an adult with an advanced solid tumor such as melanoma, head and neck, liver or kidney cancer.

The rearrangement uses TRBV11-3 and TRBJ1-5; D ambiguous. The CDR3 is 16 amino acids. Per the germline V gene, CDR1 is SGHNT and CDR2 is YENEEA. Trimming left V 4 bases short and J 0 bases short, with 13 bases between. In DNA form, the CDR3 reads TGTGCCAGCAGCTGGGTCGGGCACCTTAGCAATCAGCCCCAGCATTTT. Translated: CASSWVGHLSNQPQHF.

The chain carries TRBV2 and TRBJ1-1; D ambiguous. With 7 bases removed from V and 5 bases from J, the gap between germline ends came to 8 bases. Germline loops: CDR1 SNHLY, CDR2 FYNNEI. This CDR3 has 11 residues. The CDR3 loop reads CASIEVTEAFF. CDR3 nucleotides: TGTGCCAGCATCGAAGTGACTGAAGCTTTCTTT.

The V call is TRBV18, the J call TRBJ2-7; possibly TRBD2 for D (6 bases). Germline assignment: CDR1 KGHSH and CDR2 LQKENI. The CDR3 totals 14 residues. The germline V and J ends were trimmed by 3 bases and 1 base, with 10 bases remaining between them. The DNA of the CDR3 is TGTGCCAGCTCACCCGCTAGCGTATCCTACGAGCAGTACTTC. Encoded protein: CASSPASVSYEQYF.

J is TRBJ2-3 and V is TRBV7-6; 8 bases are shared with TRBD2. Per germline, CDR1 SGHVS and CDR2 FNYEAQ. Germline trimming cut 5 bases from V and 0 bases from J; bases unmatched to any gene: 7. The CDR3 loop spans 16 amino acids. In DNA form, the CDR3 reads TGTGCCAGCAGCAAACTACTAGCGGCTAGCACAGATACGCAGTATTTT. It specifies CASSKLLAASTDTQYF.

The rearrangement uses TRBV27 and TRBJ1-1; D is unclear. Germline lookup yields CDR1 MNHEY and CDR2 SMNVEV (reference sequence). The germline V and J ends were trimmed by 6 bases and 1 base, with 12 bases remaining between them. The CDR3 covers 14 residues. The CDR3 here is CASRPAGWNTEAFF. The CDR3, as DNA: TGTGCCAGCAGACCAGCAGGCTGGAACACTGAAGCTTTCTTT.

This chain uses TRBV5-1 with TRBJ2-2; 14 nucleotides line up with TRBD2. CDR3 length equals 16 residues. V dropped 4 bases and J dropped 5; count of bases not matched to a gene: 4. Per the germline V gene, CDR1 is SGHRS and CDR2 is YFSETQ. DNA of the CDR3: TGCGCCAGCAGCCCGACTAGCGGGAGGGCAACCGGGGAGCTGTTTTTT. Translating it yields CASSPTSGRATGELFF.

The chain links TRBV7-8 to TRBJ2-5, with D unclear. The V gene lost 1 base and the J gene lost 5 bases, with 14 bases spanning the gap. Germline-derived CDR1 and CDR2 are SGHVS and FQNEAQ. The CDR3 has 15 amino acids. CDR3 DNA: TGTGCCAGCAGCTTAGGCCCACTCAAAGAGGAGACCCAGTACTTC. This codes for CASSLGPLKEETQYF.

This clone was counted only a few times. V usage is TRBV29-1 and J usage is TRBJ1-2; D gene uncertain. CDR3 length equals 12 residues. Germline V gives CDR1 SQVTM, CDR2 ANQGSEA. Trimming pared 3 bases from V and 6 bases from J, leaving 11 bases between. The chain's CDR3 is CSVDFPPNGYTF. DNA of the CDR3: TGCAGCGTTGATTTCCCTCCCAATGGCTACACCTTC.

The gene calls are TRBV2 and TRBJ1-2; 8 positions agree with TRBD1. The CDR3 spans 17 residues. The germline V gene has CDR1 SNHLY and CDR2 FYNNEI. V shed 2 bases, J shed 2 bases, and the junction held 10 bases outside the gene matches. CDR3 amino acids: CASSELSQGAVNYGYTF. As DNA, the CDR3 is TGTGCCAGCAGTGAATTGTCGCAGGGGGCCGTCAACTATGGCTACACCTTC.

The chain couples TRBV6-1 to TRBJ1-5, with 7 bases aligning to TRBD1. The CDR3 loop spans 14 amino acids. The trim removed 6 bases at V and 2 bases at J, leaving 4 bases unmatched. CDR1 and CDR2 from the germline V gene are MNHNS and SASEGT. The CDR3 here is CASRPTGGNQPQHF. The CDR3 nucleotides are TGTGCCAGCAGGCCCACAGGGGGCAATCAGCCCCAGCATTTT.